The 27 T cell receptor beta chains below were found in one sample sequenced in a study of blood T cell repertoires in COVID-19. Generated by immunoSEQ multiplex PCR, the TCRdb table keeps only in-frame clones and is missing some. The sample has under 300,000 clones, approximately 86% seen once. The material sequenced was peripheral blood. These receptors originate from a woman aged 70 to 79 with COVID-19, enrolled during active disease.

The chain carries TRBV27 and TRBJ1-2, with D possibly matching TRBD1 (6 bases). The CDR3 runs 15 residues. Deletions cut 4 bases from V and 3 bases from J, with 15 bases between. The germline V gene encodes CDR1 MNHEY and CDR2 SMNVEV (reference sequence). Here the CDR3 reads CASSSTGSGDYGYTF. In DNA form, the CDR3 reads TGTGCCAGCAGTTCTACAGGGTCCGGAGACTATGGCTACACCTTC.

The chain carries TRBV29-1 and TRBJ1-3; D not certain. The CDR3 extends over 11 amino acids. V lost 4 bases to trimming and J lost 8 bases, with 9 bases between them. Germline loops: CDR1 SQVTM, CDR2 ANQGSEA. The CDR3 reads CSVGSGDTIYF. CDR3 sequence (DNA): TGCAGCGTTGGCTCGGGAGACACCATATATTTT.

This clone was seen a handful of times. This chain links TRBV4-2 with TRBJ1-2, with D tentatively TRBD1 (5 bases). The CDR3 spans 14 residues. V dropped 0 bases and J dropped 2 bases, with 7 bases sitting between them. Germline V gene data show CDR1 as LGHNA and CDR2 as YNFKEQ. CDR3 DNA: TGTGCCAGCAGCCAAGATAGACAGAACTATGGCTACACCTTC. This sequence encodes CASSQDRQNYGYTF.

The chain uses TRBV4-3 and TRBJ2-3; D may be TRBD1 (6 bases). Germline CDR1 reads LGHNA; CDR2 reads YSLEER. The CDR3 sequence is 14 residues long. V dropped 6 bases and J dropped 2 bases, with 12 bases sitting between them. CDR3 residues: CASRHRASTDTQYF. The DNA for the CDR3 is TGCGCCAGCAGACACAGGGCTTCCACAGATACGCAGTATTTT.

V gene TRBV4-1 combines with J gene TRBJ1-4; D is unclear. V was shortened by 0 bases and J by 3 bases, with 14 bases between the two germline ends. The CDR3 sequence is 17 residues long. Germline V gives CDR1 MGHRA, CDR2 YSYEKL. CDR3 sequence (DNA): TGCGCCAGCAGCCAAGAAGGTGGTACGGGATCTAATGAAAAACTGTTTTTT. This translates into CASSQEGGTGSNEKLFF.

The chain carries TRBV27 and TRBJ2-4; possibly TRBD1 for D (6 bases). CDR3 length: 17 amino acids. Between the trimmed V and J ends, which lost 5 bases and 0 bases, there was a span of 17 bases. The germline V gene has CDR1 MNHEY and CDR2 SMNVEV (reference sequence). The CDR3 DNA follows: TGTGCCAGCAGTCCGTTCCGGGACACTGTAGCCAAAAACATTCAGTACTTC. It yields the protein CASSPFRDTVAKNIQYF.

The rearrangement joins TRBV21-1 to TRBJ2-3; TRBD1 reflects the table's D call only, with no check against the DNA. TRBV21-1 is reported as a pseudogene. The CDR3 totals 19 residues. The CDR3 sequence is CASSSGEFQGRLVADTQYF. The CDR3 DNA is TGTGCCAGCAGCTCCGGGGAATTTCAGGGGCGCCTTGTCGCAGATACGCAGTATTTT.

The chain joins TRBV7-3 to TRBJ2-1; TRBD2 aligns across 9 bases. CDR1 is SGHTA and CDR2 is FQGTGA in the germline V gene. The CDR3 covers 16 residues. V was pared by 0 bases and J by 1 base, with 1 base of the junction left unmatched. The CDR3 protein is CASSLTSGGSYNEQFF. The DNA of the CDR3 is TGTGCCAGCAGCTTAACTAGCGGGGGTTCCTACAATGAGCAGTTCTTC.

The chain is built from TRBV29-1 and TRBJ1-3; 9 bases are a match to TRBD1. CDR3 length equals 14 residues. The germline gives CDR1 SQVTM, CDR2 ANQGSEA. With V trimmed by 6 bases and J by 6 bases, 9 bases remained unmatched. In DNA, the CDR3 is TGCAGCGTCGTGGGGACAGGGAGGGAAAACACCATATATTTT. The encoded protein is CSVVGTGRENTIYF.

The V gene is TRBV10-3, the J gene TRBJ2-5; D gene uncertain. Germline V gene sequence: CDR1 ENHRY, CDR2 SYGVKD. There are 15 residues in the CDR3. Trimming removed 3 bases at V and 5 bases at J, with 16 bases between. Here the CDR3 reads CAISDPAWAWETQYF. CDR3 DNA: TGTGCCATCAGTGATCCAGCCTGGGCTTGGGAGACCCAGTACTTC.

This sequence joins TRBV28 and TRBJ1-2; TRBD1 might be the D (5 bases). V was shortened by 6 bases and J by 2 bases, with 13 bases between the two germline ends. The germline V gene has CDR1 MDHEN and CDR2 SYDVKM. The CDR3 spans 14 residues. CDR3 residues: CASRGGRDNYGYTF. For the CDR3, the DNA is TGTGCCAGCAGGGGGGGACGGGACAACTATGGCTACACCTTC.

The rearrangement links TRBV18 to TRBJ1-5, with a possible D match to TRBD1 (5 bases). Germline V gene sequence: CDR1 KGHSH, CDR2 LQKENI. The ends were cut back, 3 bases at V and 7 bases at J, with 13 bases in the middle. The CDR3 loop spans 14 amino acids. CDR3 in amino acids: CASSPDGGGQPQHF. As DNA, the CDR3 is TGTGCCAGCTCACCTGACGGGGGGGGACAGCCCCAGCATTTT. The full variable domain, completed using reference TRBV18 and TRBJ1-5, is NAGVMQNPRHLVRRRGQEARLRCSPMKGHSHVYWYRQLPEEGLKFMVYLQKENIIDESGMPKERFSAEFPKEGPSILRIQQVVRGDSAAYFCASSPDGGGQPQHFGDGTRLSIL.

The chain has TRBV5-4 and TRBJ1-6; TRBD1 might be the D (5 bases). Trimming left V 4 bases short and J 7 bases short, with 9 bases between. Looked up from germline, CDR1 is SGHNT and CDR2 is YYREEE (reference sequence). CDR3 length: 13 residues. CDR3: CASSGRQNSPLHF. The CDR3 nucleotides read TGTGCCAGCAGCGGACGACAGAATTCACCCCTCCACTTT.

The chain employs TRBV5-1 and TRBJ2-4; the match to TRBD2 covers 13 bases. Looked up from germline, CDR1 is SGHRS and CDR2 is YFSETQ. The CDR3 spans 18 residues. The V segment lost 0 bases and the J segment 3 bases; nucleotides outside the gene matches: 6. CDR3: CASSLVLAGGPDKNIQYF. DNA for the CDR3: TGCGCCAGCAGCTTGGTACTAGCGGGGGGGCCCGACAAAAACATTCAGTACTTC. The full variable domain, with the rest looked up from reference TRBV5-1 and TRBJ2-4, is KAGVTQTPRYLIKTRGQQVTLSCSPISGHRSVSWYQQTPGQGLQFLFEYFSETQRNKGNFPGRFSGRQFSNSRSEMNVSTLELGDSALYLCASSLVLAGGPDKNIQYFGAGTRLSVL.

This rearrangement joins TRBV30 to TRBJ2-7, with D perhaps matching TRBD2 (6 bases). The germline V and J ends were trimmed by 0 bases and 0 bases, with 18 bases remaining between them. The germline gives CDR1 GTSNPN, CDR2 SVGIG (reference sequence). The length of the CDR3 is 17 residues. CDR3 amino acids: CAWSVRGSGVLSYEQYF. The CDR3 DNA sequence: TGTGCCTGGAGTGTAAGAGGGTCGGGGGTTCTCTCCTACGAGCAGTACTTC.

Concerning this clone itself: Given a much more abundant clone one base away, this may be a read error. The chain recombines TRBV5-6 with TRBJ1-1; 8 bases are a match to TRBD1. J lost 1 base, V lost 3 bases, and 2 bases had no gene match. Germline V gives CDR1 SGHDT, CDR2 YYEEEE. The CDR3 has 14 amino acids. The CDR3: CASSSGQGNTEAFF. Written as DNA, the CDR3 is TGTGCCAGCAGCTCCGGACAGGGGAACACTGAAGCTTTCTTT.

Here the CDR3 reads CASRSGTGADGYTF. The CDR3 DNA is TGTGCCAGTCGATCCGGGACAGGGGCGGATGGCTACACCTTC. This chain uses TRBV19 with TRBJ1-2, with 10 positions matching TRBD1. The CDR3 extends over 14 amino acids. V trimming: 8 bases; J trimming: 6 bases; junction bases outside the gene matches: 9. The germline V gene has CDR1 LNHDA and CDR2 SQIVND (reference sequence).

This chain connects TRBV6-5 to TRBJ1-2, with 8 bases matching TRBD1. Germline V gene data show CDR1 as MNHEY and CDR2 as SVGAGI. V lost 10 bases to trimming and J lost 3 bases; unmatched junction nucleotides: 7. CDR3 size: 13 residues. CDR3 sequence reads: CATTRGQDYGYTF. In DNA form, the CDR3 reads TGTGCCACCACGCGGGGACAGGACTATGGCTACACCTTC.

The CDR3 loop reads CASSELSRGQGDEQYF. For the CDR3, the DNA is TGCGCCAGCAGTGAGTTATCAAGAGGGCAGGGGGACGAGCAGTACTTC. The chain links TRBV10-2 to TRBJ2-7, with 7 bases lining up with TRBD1. CDR1 is WSHSY and CDR2 is SAAADI in the germline V gene. Trimming at V came to 1 base and at J to 5 bases, leaving 11 bases not matched to a gene. The CDR3 length is 16 residues.

The chain carries TRBV19 and TRBJ2-1; 10 bases align to TRBD1. Germline V gives CDR1 LNHDA, CDR2 SQIVND (reference sequence). The CDR3 consists of 14 residues. V was clipped by 8 bases and J by 8 bases; unmatched bases: 9. CDR3 bases: TGTGCCAGTGCCGGGACAGGGGCGTACGATGAGCAGTTCTTC. As protein: CASAGTGAYDEQFF.

The rearrangement uses TRBV7-2 and TRBJ2-6; 9 bases are shared with TRBD1. This CDR3 has 18 residues. Trimming removed 2 bases from V and 1 base from J; junction bases left unmatched: 6. The germline gives CDR1 SGHTA, CDR2 FQGNSA. As DNA, the CDR3 is TGTGCCAGCAGCTTAAGGACAGGGGAGGTGTCTGGGGCCAACGTCCTGACTTTC. Translation gives CASSLRTGEVSGANVLTF.

The rearrangement joins TRBV27 to TRBJ1-2; weak D call: TRBD1 (6 bases). Per the germline V gene, CDR1 is MNHEY and CDR2 is SMNVEV (reference sequence). With 5 bases removed from V and 7 bases from J, the gap between germline ends came to 8 bases. The CDR3 consists of 11 residues. The CDR3 loop reads CASSPGVGYTF. The CDR3 DNA is TGTGCCAGCAGTCCAGGGGTTGGCTACACCTTC.

This clone was seen a single time. This chain joins TRBV19 and TRBJ2-2; TRBD1 matches at 8 bases. This CDR3 spans 18 amino acids. V gave up 1 base and J gave up 4 bases; unmatched junction bases: 11. Germline loops: CDR1 LNHDA, CDR2 SQIVND (reference sequence). The CDR3 loop is CASSIVPIVDRATGELFF. DNA of the CDR3: TGTGCCAGTAGTATAGTCCCCATCGTGGACAGGGCCACCGGGGAGCTGTTTTTT.

V gene TRBV7-2 combines with J gene TRBJ2-2; 7 bases agree with TRBD2. This CDR3 comprises 16 residues. Germline V CDR1 and CDR2: SGHTA, FQGNSA. The junction had 9 bases not matched to a gene; V was cut back by 5 bases and J by 3 bases. CDR3 region: CASSPGTNKYTGELFF. For the CDR3, the DNA is TGTGCCAGCAGCCCCGGGACTAACAAGTACACCGGGGAGCTGTTTTTT.

This clone was recorded only once. CDR3 coding DNA: TGTGCCAGCAGCGCCCTAAGGGACAGAGAGGACACTGAAGCTTTCTTT. It yields the protein CASSALRDREDTEAFF. The V and J genes are TRBV27 and TRBJ1-1, with 7 positions matching TRBD1. The CDR3 is made up of 16 amino acids. Trimming removed 6 bases from V and 3 bases from J; junction bases left unmatched: 13. CDR1 is MNHEY and CDR2 is SMNVEV in the germline V gene (reference sequence).

The gene calls are TRBV6-1 and TRBJ2-7; D gene uncertain. Trimming cost V 2 bases and J 11 bases, with 16 bases left between them. The CDR3 consists of 13 residues. Per germline, CDR1 MNHNS and CDR2 SASEGT. The CDR3 loop reads CASSEPGAYEEYF. Written as DNA, the CDR3 is TGTGCCAGCAGTGAACCTGGAGCCTATGAGGAGTACTTC.

The V call is TRBV5-1, the J call TRBJ2-3, with 11 bases identical to TRBD1. CDR1 SGHRS and CDR2 YFSETQ come from the germline V gene. This CDR3 region has 17 residues. V shed 6 bases and J 4 bases; nucleotides not matched to a gene: 13. The CDR3 here is CASIKTGQGASADTQYF. The CDR3 DNA reads TGCGCCAGCATAAAGACAGGACAGGGGGCTAGCGCAGATACGCAGTATTTT.